A selection of T cell receptor beta chains follows, all from one sample in a study of blood T cell repertoires in COVID-19. This table comes from immunoSEQ multiplex PCR, and its TCRdb copy is limited to in-frame clones, with some not included. The profile covers about 250,000 clones, with roughly 85% appearing a single time and less than 6.5% taken by the ten largest. Sequencing was carried out using peripheral blood. These receptors all stem from a man aged 50 to 59 with active or convalescent COVID-19. Both conserved end residues are part of each CDR3. A D gene is named only where the DNA matches it firmly. Expanded clones get a size class; other rows say once, few or many, or leave the size out.

J | size | D | V | CDR3 | DNA
TRBJ1-2 | . | TRBD1 | TRBV4-1 | CASSQGGTGNYGYTF | TGCGCCAGCAGCCAAGGTGGGACAGGGAACTATGGCTACACCTTC
TRBJ2-5 | . | TRBD2 | TRBV5-6 | CASSPRRGGAGVFQETQYF | TGTGCCAGCAGCCCCCGACGGGGGGGAGCGGGAGTTTTCCAAGAGACCCAGTACTTC
TRBJ1-3 | . | . | TRBV7-2 | CASRLQAISGNTIYF | TGTGCCAGCAGACTACAGGCGATCTCTGGAAACACCATATATTTT
TRBJ2-1 | . | . | TRBV9 | CASSVKSDSYNEQFF | TGTGCCAGCAGCGTAAAAAGCGACTCCTACAATGAGCAGTTCTTC
TRBJ1-6 | once | TRBD1 | TRBV5-8 | CASSLTGDGNSPLHF | TGTGCCAGCAGCTTGACAGGGGATGGGAATTCACCCCTCCACTTT
TRBJ2-5 | . | TRBD2 | TRBV5-6 | CASSFLTGGGQETQYF | TGTGCCAGCAGCTTTCTTACGGGAGGGGGCCAAGAGACCCAGTACTTC
TRBJ2-6 | . | TRBD1 | TRBV28 | CASSRQGPGANVLTF | TGTGCCAGCAGTCGACAGGGGCCTGGGGCCAACGTCCTGACTTTC
TRBJ2-2 | . | TRBD1 | TRBV7-8 | CASSWGTGATGELFF | TGTGCCAGCAGCTGGGGGACAGGGGCGACCGGGGAGCTGTTTTTT
TRBJ2-3 | . | . | TRBV5-1 | CASAYRSKNTDTQYF | TGCGCCAGCGCATACCGGAGCAAGAACACAGATACGCAGTATTTT
TRBJ1-1 | . | . | TRBV2 | CATRRGQRTEAFF | TGTGCCACGAGGCGGGGGCAGAGGACTGAAGCTTTCTTT
TRBJ1-5 | . | TRBD1 | TRBV6-4 | CASSLDRPRPLFNQPQHF | TGTGCCAGCAGCCTGGACAGGCCCCGTCCCCTCTTCAATCAGCCCCAGCATTTT
TRBJ1-2 | . | . | TRBV6-5 | CASRPLHRVGYTF | TGTGCCAGCAGACCCCTTCACAGGGTTGGCTACACCTTC
TRBJ2-7 | . | TRBD1 | TRBV5-6 | CASSSQGAWTYEQYF | TGTGCCAGCAGTTCACAGGGGGCATGGACCTACGAGCAGTACTTC
TRBJ2-7 | . | TRBD2 | TRBV5-1 | CASRVTSGEGYEQYF | TGCGCCAGCAGGGTAACGAGCGGGGAGGGCTACGAGCAGTACTTC
TRBJ2-2 | . | TRBD2 | TRBV5-1 | CASSSGTSGFTGELFF | TGCGCCAGCAGCTCCGGGACTAGCGGATTCACCGGGGAGCTGTTTTTT
TRBJ1-1 | . | TRBD1 | TRBV5-6 | CASSFGTGRNTEAFF | TGTGCCAGCAGCTTCGGGACAGGAAGGAACACTGAAGCTTTCTTT
TRBJ2-1 | . | TRBD2 | TRBV28 | CASSFLAVYNEQFF | TGTGCCAGCAGTTTCCTAGCGGTTTACAATGAGCAGTTCTTC
TRBJ1-3 | . | . | TRBV5-1 | CASSLEGSSGNTIYF | TGCGCCAGCAGCTTGGAAGGGAGCTCTGGAAACACCATATATTTT
TRBJ2-5 | . | . | TRBV27 | CASSFLASFQETQYF | TGTGCCAGCAGTTTTCTAGCATCTTTCCAAGAGACCCAGTACTTC
TRBJ2-7 | . | TRBD2 | TRBV3-1/TRBV3-2 | CASSQDLVAGDPEQYF | TGTGCCAGCAGCCAAGATTTAGTAGCGGGAGACCCGGAGCAGTACTTC
TRBJ1-5 | few | . | TRBV27 | CASSLPGGDQPQHF | TGTGCCAGCAGTTTGCCTGGGGGGGATCAGCCCCAGCATTTT
TRBJ2-2 | . | TRBD1 | TRBV10-3 | CAISDRTGNTGELFF | TGTGCCATCAGTGACCGGACAGGGAACACCGGGGAGCTGTTTTTT
TRBJ1-3 | . | . | TRBV11-2 | CASSPTSGATLGGNTIYF | TGTGCCAGCAGTCCTACCAGCGGGGCTACTCTAGGTGGAAACACCATATATTTT
TRBJ1-6 | . | . | TRBV30 | CAWRAGSGNSPLHF | TGTGCCTGGAGAGCCGGGTCGGGTAATTCACCCCTCCACTTT
TRBJ2-7 | few | . | TRBV5-4 | CASSYRGPLADEQYF | TGTGCCAGCAGCTACAGGGGGCCACTAGCGGACGAGCAGTACTTC
TRBJ1-5 | . | . | TRBV3-1/TRBV3-2 | CASSQGTDQPQHF | TGTGCCAGCAGCCAAGGGACAGATCAGCCCCAGCATTTT
TRBJ2-1 | . | . | TRBV2 | CASSVSGFGIGEQFF | TGTGCCAGCAGTGTGTCCGGGTTCGGGATAGGTGAGCAGTTCTTC
TRBJ2-5 | . | . | TRBV9 | CASSPWAGSETQYF | TGTGCCAGCAGCCCCTGGGCGGGATCGGAGACCCAGTACTTC
TRBJ1-1 | . | TRBD1 | TRBV19 | CASSGGQVSTAFF | TGTGCCAGTAGTGGGGGACAGGTGAGTACGGCTTTCTTT
TRBJ2-1 | . | . | TRBV7-9 | CASSWRVNEQFF | TGTGCCAGCAGCTGGAGGGTGAATGAGCAGTTCTTC
TRBJ2-2 | . | TRBD2 | TRBV7-3 | CASSFSGSAAGELFF | TGTGCCAGCAGCTTCAGCGGGAGCGCGGCCGGGGAGCTGTTTTTT
TRBJ2-5 | few | TRBD1 | TRBV6-6 | CASSHRGPEETQYF | TGTGCCAGCAGTCACAGGGGGCCGGAAGAGACCCAGTACTTC
TRBJ2-1 | . | TRBD2 | TRBV11-2 | CASSLRAISGRQYNEQFF | TGTGCCAGCAGCTTAAGGGCCATTAGCGGGAGGCAATACAATGAGCAGTTCTTC
TRBJ2-1 | once | TRBD1 | TRBV29-1 | CSVGVTGAQFF | TGCAGCGTTGGAGTAACAGGGGCGCAGTTCTTC
TRBJ2-5 | . | . | TRBV7-2 | CASSRQISQETQYF | TGTGCCAGCAGCCGCCAGATCTCCCAAGAGACCCAGTACTTC
TRBJ2-7 | . | TRBD2 | TRBV19 | CASSIRRTSGTYEQYF | TGTGCCAGTAGTATACGGCGGACTAGTGGGACCTACGAGCAGTACTTC
TRBJ1-6 | . | . | TRBV6-1 | CASSEAWYRSSSYNSPLHF | TGTGCCAGCAGTGAAGCTTGGTACAGGTCGAGCTCCTATAATTCACCCCTCCACTTT